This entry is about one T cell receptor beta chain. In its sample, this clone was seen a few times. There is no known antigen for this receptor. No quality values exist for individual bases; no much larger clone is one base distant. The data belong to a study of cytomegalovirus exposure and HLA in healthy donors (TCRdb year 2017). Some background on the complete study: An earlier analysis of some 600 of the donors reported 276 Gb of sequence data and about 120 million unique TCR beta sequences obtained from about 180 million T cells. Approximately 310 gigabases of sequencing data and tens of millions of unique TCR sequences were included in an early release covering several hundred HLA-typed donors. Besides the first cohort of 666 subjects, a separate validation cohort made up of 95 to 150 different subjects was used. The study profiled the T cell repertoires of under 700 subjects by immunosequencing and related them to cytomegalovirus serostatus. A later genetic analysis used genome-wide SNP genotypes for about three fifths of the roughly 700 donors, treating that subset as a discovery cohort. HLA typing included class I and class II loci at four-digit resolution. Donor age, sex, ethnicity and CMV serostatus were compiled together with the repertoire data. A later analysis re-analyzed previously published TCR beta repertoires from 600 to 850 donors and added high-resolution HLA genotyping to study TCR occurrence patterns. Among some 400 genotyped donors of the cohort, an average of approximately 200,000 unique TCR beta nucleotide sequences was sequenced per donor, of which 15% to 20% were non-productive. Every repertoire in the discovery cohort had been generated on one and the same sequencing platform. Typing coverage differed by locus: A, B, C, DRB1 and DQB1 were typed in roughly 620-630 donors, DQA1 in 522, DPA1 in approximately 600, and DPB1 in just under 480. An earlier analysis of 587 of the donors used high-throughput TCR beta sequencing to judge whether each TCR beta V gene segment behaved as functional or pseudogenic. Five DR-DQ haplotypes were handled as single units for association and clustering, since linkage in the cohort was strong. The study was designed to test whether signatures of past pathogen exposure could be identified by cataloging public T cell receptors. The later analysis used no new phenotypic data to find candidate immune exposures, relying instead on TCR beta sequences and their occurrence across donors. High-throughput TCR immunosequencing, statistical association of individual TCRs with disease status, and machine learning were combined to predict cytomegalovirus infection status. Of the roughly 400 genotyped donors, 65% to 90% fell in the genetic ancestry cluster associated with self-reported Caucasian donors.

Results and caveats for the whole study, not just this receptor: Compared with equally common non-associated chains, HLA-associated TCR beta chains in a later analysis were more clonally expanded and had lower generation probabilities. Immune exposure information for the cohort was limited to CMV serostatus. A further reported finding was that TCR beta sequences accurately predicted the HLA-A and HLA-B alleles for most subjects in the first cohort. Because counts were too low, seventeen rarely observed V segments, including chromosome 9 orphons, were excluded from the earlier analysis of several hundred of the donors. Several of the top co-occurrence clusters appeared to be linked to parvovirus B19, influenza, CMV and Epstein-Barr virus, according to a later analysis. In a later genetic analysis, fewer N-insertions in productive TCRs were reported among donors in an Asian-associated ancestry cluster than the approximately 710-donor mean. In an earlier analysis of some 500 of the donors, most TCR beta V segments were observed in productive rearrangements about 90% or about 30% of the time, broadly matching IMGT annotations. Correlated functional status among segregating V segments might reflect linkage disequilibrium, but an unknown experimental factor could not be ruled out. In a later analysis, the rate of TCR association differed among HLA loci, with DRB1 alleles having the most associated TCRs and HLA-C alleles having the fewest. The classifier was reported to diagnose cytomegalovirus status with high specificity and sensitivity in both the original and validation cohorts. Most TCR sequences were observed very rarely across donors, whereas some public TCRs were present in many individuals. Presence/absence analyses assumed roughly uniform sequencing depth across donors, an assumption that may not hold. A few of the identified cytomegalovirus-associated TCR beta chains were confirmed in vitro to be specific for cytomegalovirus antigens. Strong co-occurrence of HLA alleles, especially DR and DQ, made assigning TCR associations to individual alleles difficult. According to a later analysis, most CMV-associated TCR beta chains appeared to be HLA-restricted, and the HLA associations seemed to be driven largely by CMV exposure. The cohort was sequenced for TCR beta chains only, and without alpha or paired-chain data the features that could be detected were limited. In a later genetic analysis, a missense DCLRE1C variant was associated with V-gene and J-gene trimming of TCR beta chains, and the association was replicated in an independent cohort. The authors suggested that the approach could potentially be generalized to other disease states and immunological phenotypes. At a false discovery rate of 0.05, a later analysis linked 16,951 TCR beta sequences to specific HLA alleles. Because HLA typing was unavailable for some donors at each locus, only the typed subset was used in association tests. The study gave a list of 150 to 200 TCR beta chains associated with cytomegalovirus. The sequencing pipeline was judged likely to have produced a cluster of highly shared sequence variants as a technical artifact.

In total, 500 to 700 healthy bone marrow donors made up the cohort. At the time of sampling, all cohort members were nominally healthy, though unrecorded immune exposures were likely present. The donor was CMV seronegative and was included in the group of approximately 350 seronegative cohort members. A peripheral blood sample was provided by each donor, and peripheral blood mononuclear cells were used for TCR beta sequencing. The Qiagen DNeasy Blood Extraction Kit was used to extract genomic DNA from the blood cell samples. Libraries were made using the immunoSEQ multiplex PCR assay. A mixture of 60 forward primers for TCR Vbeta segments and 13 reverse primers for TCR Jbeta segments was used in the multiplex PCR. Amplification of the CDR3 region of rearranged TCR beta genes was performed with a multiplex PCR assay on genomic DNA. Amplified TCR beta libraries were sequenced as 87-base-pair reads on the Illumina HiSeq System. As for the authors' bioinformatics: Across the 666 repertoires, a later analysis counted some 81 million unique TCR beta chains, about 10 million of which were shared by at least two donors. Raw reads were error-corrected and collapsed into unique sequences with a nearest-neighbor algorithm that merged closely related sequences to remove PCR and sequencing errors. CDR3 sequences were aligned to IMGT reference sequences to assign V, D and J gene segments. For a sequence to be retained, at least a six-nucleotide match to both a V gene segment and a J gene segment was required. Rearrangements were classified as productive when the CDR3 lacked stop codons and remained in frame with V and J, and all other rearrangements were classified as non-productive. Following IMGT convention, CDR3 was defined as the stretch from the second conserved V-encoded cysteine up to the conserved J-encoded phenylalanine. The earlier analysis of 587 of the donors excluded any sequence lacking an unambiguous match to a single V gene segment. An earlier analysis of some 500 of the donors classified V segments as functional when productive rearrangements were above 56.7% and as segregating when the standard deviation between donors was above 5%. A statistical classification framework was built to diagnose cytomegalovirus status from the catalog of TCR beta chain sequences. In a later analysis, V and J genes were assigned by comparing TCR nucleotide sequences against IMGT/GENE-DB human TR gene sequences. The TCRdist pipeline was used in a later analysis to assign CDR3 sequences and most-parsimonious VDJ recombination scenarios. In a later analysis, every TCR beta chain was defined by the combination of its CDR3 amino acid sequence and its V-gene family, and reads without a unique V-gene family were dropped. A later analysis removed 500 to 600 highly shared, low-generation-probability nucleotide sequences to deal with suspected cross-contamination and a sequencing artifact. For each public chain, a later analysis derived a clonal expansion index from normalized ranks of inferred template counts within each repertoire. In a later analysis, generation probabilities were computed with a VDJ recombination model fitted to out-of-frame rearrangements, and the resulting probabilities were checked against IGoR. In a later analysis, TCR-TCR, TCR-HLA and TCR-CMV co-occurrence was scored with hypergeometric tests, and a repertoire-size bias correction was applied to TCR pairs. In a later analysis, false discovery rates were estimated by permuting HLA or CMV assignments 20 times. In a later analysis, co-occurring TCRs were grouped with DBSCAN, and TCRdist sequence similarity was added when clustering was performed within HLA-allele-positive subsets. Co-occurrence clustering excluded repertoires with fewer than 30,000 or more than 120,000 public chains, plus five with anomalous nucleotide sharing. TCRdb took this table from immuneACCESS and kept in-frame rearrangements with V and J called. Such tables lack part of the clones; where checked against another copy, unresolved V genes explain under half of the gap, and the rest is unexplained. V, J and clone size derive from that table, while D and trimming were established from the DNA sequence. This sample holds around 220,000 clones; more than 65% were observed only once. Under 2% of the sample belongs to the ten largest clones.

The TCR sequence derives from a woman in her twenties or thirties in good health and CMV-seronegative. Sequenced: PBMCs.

The bases read TGTGCCAGCAGCTTAGTAGGCTCGGGGACTGAAGCTTTCTTT. It codes for CASSLVGSGTEAFF. The chain employs TRBV7-9 and TRBJ1-1, with no confidently assigned D gene. CDR1 SEHNR and CDR2 FQNEAQ are derived from the germline V gene (reference sequence). The germline ends are 11 bases apart after V is trimmed by 1 base and J by 5 bases. Measured from the cysteine to the phenylalanine, the CDR3 is 14 residues long. The sequence is cut down to CDR3 DNA, 42 bases in frame from base 1.